The next 30 T cell receptor beta chains were all read from a single sample in a study of T cells after yellow fever vaccination. TCRdb fed the 5' RACE reads into MiXCR, producing one record per CDR3 protein. This repertoire shows about 320,000 distinct CDR3 sequences, approximately 12% found once; its top ten account for about 3%. The sequences come from CD4+ T cells sorted from PBMCs, collected 45 days after the yellow fever booster vaccination. Receptors were obtained from a man younger than 35 who received the YFV17D yellow fever vaccine.

This rearrangement joins TRBV4-1 to TRBJ1-1; D unresolved. The ends were cut back, 0 bases at V and 3 bases at J, with 11 bases in the middle. The germline V gene has CDR1 MGHRA and CDR2 YSYEKL. The CDR3 is 15 residues long. The CDR3 DNA sequence: TGCGCCAGCAGCCAAGATAGAACGAGAGACACTGAAGCTTTCTTT. Protein sequence: CASSQDRTRDTEAFF.

J is TRBJ1-2 and V is TRBV6-5; D gene unclear. The CDR3 is 13 residues long. In germline, CDR1 is MNHEY, CDR2 SVGAGI. The V end lost 8 bases, the J end lost 2 bases, and 12 bases lay between the germline ends. CDR3 region: CASRLAGNYGYTF. CDR3 coding DNA: TGTGCCAGCCGCCTTGCGGGGAACTATGGCTACACCTTC.

This clonotype was counted at least ten times. The chain joins TRBV12-3 or TRBV12-4 to TRBJ2-2; D remains unclear. The germline V and J ends were trimmed by 2 bases and 3 bases, with 4 bases remaining between them. CDR3 length equals 13 residues. The CDR3 reads CASSLWDTGELFF. The CDR3 nucleotides read TGTGCCAGCAGTTTATGGGACACCGGGGAGCTGTTTTTT.

This clonotype was seen ten or more times. This chain links TRBV3-1 with TRBJ2-6; perhaps TRBD2 as D (6 bases). The V end lost 3 bases, the J end lost 0 bases, and 15 bases lay between the germline ends. The germline gives CDR1 LGHDT, CDR2 YNNKEL (reference sequence). This CDR3 spans 18 amino acids. CDR3 loop: CASSHGSGESSGANVLTF. Here the CDR3 DNA reads TGTGCCAGCAGCCACGGCTCGGGGGAGTCCTCTGGGGCCAACGTCCTGACTTTC.

This clonotype was seen a handful of times. The J gene is TRBJ2-1, the V gene TRBV6-6; D not certain. V lost 6 bases to trimming and J lost 8 bases, with 17 bases between them. Germline lookup yields CDR1 MNHNY and CDR2 SVGAGI (reference sequence). The CDR3 has 14 residues. CDR3 residues: CASRYPEATHEQFF. CDR3 nucleotides: TGTGCCAGCAGGTACCCCGAGGCTACTCATGAGCAGTTCTTC.

In this sample, this clonotype turned up many times. The chain is built from TRBV12-3 or TRBV12-4 and TRBJ2-6, with D maybe TRBD1 (5 bases). The length of the CDR3 is 15 residues. Trimming left V 7 bases short and J 4 bases short, with 14 bases between. The CDR3 here is CASTVGARGANVLTF. CDR3 in DNA: TGTGCCAGCACCGTAGGGGCGCGGGGGGCCAACGTCCTGACTTTC.

This chain joins TRBV6-1 and TRBJ2-2; D unresolved. This CDR3 is built from 15 residues. V lost 8 bases and J 0 bases, leaving 13 bases between the germline ends. The germline V gene encodes CDR1 MNHNS and CDR2 SASEGT. The CDR3 protein is CASVRTATNTGELFF. In nucleotides, the CDR3 is TGTGCCAGCGTTAGGACGGCCACGAACACCGGGGAGCTGTTTTTT.

This clonotype was recorded at least ten times. The chain has TRBV28 and TRBJ1-2; D may be TRBD1 (5 bases). Germline V gives CDR1 MDHEN, CDR2 SYDVKM. With 3 bases removed from V and 4 bases from J, the gap between germline ends came to 21 bases. This CDR3 has 17 amino acids. CDR3 bases: TGTGCCAGCAGTTTCCACCTTGAGGGACGGAAGACCTATGGCTACACCTTC. Its protein is CASSFHLEGRKTYGYTF.

This clonotype occurred a few times. The rearrangement links TRBV7-9 to TRBJ1-6; D possibly corresponds to TRBD1 (5 bases). Germline loops: CDR1 SEHNR, CDR2 FQNEAQ (reference sequence). V gave up 5 bases and J gave up 11 bases, with 10 bases separating them. This CDR3 is built from 12 residues. The CDR3: CASSPSGTPLHF. The CDR3 nucleotides read TGTGCCAGCAGCCCCTCAGGGACACCCCTCCACTTT.

This clonotype was recorded a few times. The chain links TRBV5-1 to TRBJ2-5, with 8 bases lining up with TRBD2. The CDR3 totals 14 residues. Germline CDR1 and CDR2: SGHRS and YFSETQ. V lost 6 bases and J lost 2; bases outside the gene matches: 6. The CDR3 loop reads CASTGGGPQETQYF. DNA for the CDR3: TGCGCCAGCACCGGGGGGGGACCTCAAGAGACCCAGTACTTC.

This clonotype was observed a handful of times. V is TRBV27 and J is TRBJ2-5; D not resolved. V lost 8 bases and J lost 2, with 9 bases in between. The CDR3 spans 12 residues. CDR1 is MNHEY, CDR2 SMNVEV, per germline (reference sequence). CDR3 DNA: TGTGCCAGCGGTAGACTGCAAGAGACCCAGTACTTC. Its protein product is CASGRLQETQYF.

This chain links TRBV7-8 with TRBJ2-3, with TRBD2 identical over 8 bases. Looked up from germline, CDR1 is SGHVS and CDR2 is FQNEAQ. The CDR3 runs to 17 residues. The V gene end was trimmed by 1 base and the J gene end by 6 bases; junction bases not matched to a gene: 12. The CDR3 DNA reads as TGTGCCAGCAGCTTAGTAATTCGCGGGGGGACCCGGGATACGCAGTATTTT. Protein: CASSLVIRGGTRDTQYF.

The chain carries TRBV27 and TRBJ1-2; D is perhaps TRBD1 (6 bases). The V and J ends lost 3 bases and 5 bases respectively, with 13 bases between them. Germline CDR1 MNHEY, CDR2 SMNVEV (reference sequence). The CDR3 is 14 residues long. Here the CDR3 reads CASSFLGGWYGYTF. The CDR3, as DNA: TGTGCCAGCAGTTTCCTGGGGGGCTGGTATGGCTACACCTTC.

The V call is TRBV11-2, the J call TRBJ2-3; 8 positions match TRBD1. Losses at the gene ends were 7 bases for V and 3 bases for J; bases not matched to a gene: 9. CDR1 SGHAT and CDR2 FQNNGV come from the germline V gene. This CDR3 region has 15 residues. CDR3 in amino acids: CASIRDRGSTDTQYF. For the CDR3, the DNA is TGTGCCAGCATCCGAGACAGGGGAAGTACAGATACGCAGTATTTT.

The chain is built from TRBV20-1 and TRBJ1-1, with D possibly matching TRBD1 (5 bases). This CDR3 has 14 amino acids. CDR1 is DFQATT, CDR2 SNEGSKA, per germline (reference sequence). V was trimmed by 0 bases and J by 6 bases, leaving 14 bases between them. The DNA of the CDR3 is TGCAGTGCTAGAGATCGGATCGGGGCACCTGAAGCTTTCTTT. Protein sequence: CSARDRIGAPEAFF.

V is TRBV2 and J is TRBJ1-4, with no clear D. The CDR3 loop spans 13 amino acids. V dropped 7 bases and J dropped 4 bases, with 10 bases sitting between them. Germline CDR1 and CDR2: SNHLY and FYNNEI. CDR3 amino acids: CASIPRYNEKLFF. CDR3 DNA: TGTGCCAGCATCCCAAGATATAATGAAAAACTGTTTTTT.

This clonotype turned up a few times. The V gene is TRBV20-1, the J gene TRBJ2-7; D is tentatively TRBD1 or TRBD2 (5 bases each). Germline V lookup: CDR1 DFQATT, CDR2 SNEGSKA (reference sequence). The ends were cut back, 0 bases at V and 0 bases at J, with 27 bases in the middle. The CDR3 totals 20 residues. CDR3 amino acids: CSARDPRGAARAGGSYEQYF. In nucleotides, the CDR3 is TGCAGTGCTAGAGACCCGAGGGGAGCCGCGCGAGCCGGCGGCTCCTACGAGCAGTACTTC.

This clonotype occurred a few times. CDR3 amino acids: CASSLNSDRSEQFF. CDR3 bases: TGTGCCAGCTCACTTAACTCCGACAGGTCCGAGCAGTTCTTC. The chain joins TRBV18 to TRBJ2-1; maybe TRBD1 (6 bases). This CDR3 comprises 14 residues. In germline, CDR1 is KGHSH, CDR2 LQKENI. Trimming removed 4 bases from V and 10 bases from J, with 17 bases in between. The full variable domain, its missing parts supplied by reference TRBV18 and TRBJ2-1, is NAGVMQNPRHLVRRRGQEARLRCSPMKGHSHVYWYRQLPEEGLKFMVYLQKENIIDESGMPKERFSAEFPKEGPSILRIQQVVRGDSAAYFCASSLNSDRSEQFFGPGTRLTVL.

This clonotype was picked up a small number of times. V usage is TRBV5-6 and J usage is TRBJ2-1; possibly TRBD1 or TRBD2 for D (5 bases each). Per germline, CDR1 SGHDT and CDR2 YYEEEE. V lost 2 bases and J lost 0, with 12 bases in between. CDR3 length: 16 amino acids. This chain's CDR3 is CASSFGGRSSYNEQFF. The CDR3 region has the DNA TGTGCCAGCAGCTTTGGGGGTCGGAGCTCCTACAATGAGCAGTTCTTC.

The sample holds a few counts of this clonotype. J is TRBJ2-3 and V is TRBV20-1; unclear D gene. Per germline, CDR1 DFQATT and CDR2 SNEGSKA (reference sequence). The CDR3 runs to 13 residues. The V and J ends lost 5 bases and 0 bases respectively, with 9 bases between them. Here the CDR3 DNA reads TGCAGTGCTCGGAGCTTTAGCACAGATACGCAGTATTTT. Encoded protein: CSARSFSTDTQYF.

The V call is TRBV4-3, the J call TRBJ1-2; tentative D call: TRBD1 (5 bases). Per the germline V gene, CDR1 is LGHNA and CDR2 is YSLEER. V gave up 0 bases and J gave up 4 bases, with 12 bases separating them. The CDR3 sequence is 15 residues long. The CDR3 here is CASSQEAGRTYGYTF. CDR3 in DNA: TGCGCCAGCAGCCAAGAAGCAGGGAGAACCTATGGCTACACCTTC.

This clonotype was observed a handful of times. The rearrangement uses TRBV4-3 and TRBJ2-2, with D perhaps TRBD1 (6 bases). The CDR3 runs to 16 residues. The V end lost 6 bases, the J end lost 1 base, and 15 bases lay between the germline ends. Germline V gene data show CDR1 as LGHNA and CDR2 as YSLEER. CDR3 residues: CASRRMLGQNTGELFF. DNA of the CDR3: TGCGCCAGCAGACGCATGCTGGGACAGAACACCGGGGAGCTGTTTTTT.

This chain connects TRBV7-2 to TRBJ1-5; no definite D call. V was clipped by 0 bases and J by 5 bases, with 14 bases between them. CDR1 and CDR2 (germline): SGHTA, FQGNSA. The CDR3 extends over 16 amino acids. The CDR3 sequence is CASSLASRHGYQPQHF. The CDR3 region has the DNA TGTGCCAGCAGCTTAGCGAGCAGACATGGATATCAGCCCCAGCATTTT.

This clonotype turned up a few times. This chain uses TRBV7-7 with TRBJ2-3; the D gene is possibly TRBD2 (5 bases). V gave up 1 base and J gave up 4 bases, with 15 bases separating them. Germline CDR1 and CDR2: SSHAT and FNYEAQ (reference sequence). This CDR3 spans 16 amino acids. The CDR3 bases are TGTGCCAGCAGCTTAGGGACGGCGGGTACCTCAGATACGCAGTATTTT. Translation gives CASSLGTAGTSDTQYF. Together with reference TRBV7-7 and TRBJ2-3, the CDR3 gives the full variable domain: GAGVSQSPRYKVTKRGQDVTLRCDPISSHATLYWYQQALGQGPEFLTYFNYEAQPDKSGLPSDRFSAERPEGSISTLTIQRTEQRDSAMYRCASSLGTAGTSDTQYFGPGTRLTVL.

The rearrangement uses TRBV10-3 and TRBJ2-3; D possibly matches TRBD1 or TRBD2 (5 bases each). Germline CDR1 reads ENHRY; CDR2 reads SYGVKD. V was cut by 6 bases and J by 4 bases, with 14 bases left in between. The CDR3 is made up of 14 amino acids. CDR3 bases: TGTGCCATCAGATGGACCCGAGGGGCAGATACGCAGTATTTT. Translated, it gives CAIRWTRGADTQYF.

CDR3 amino acids: CASSYSIGPAYEQYV. In nucleotides, the CDR3 is TGTGCCAGCAGTTACTCGATAGGGCCGGCCTACGAGCAGTACGTC. The chain joins TRBV6-5 to TRBJ2-7; D is unclear. The ends were cut back, 0 bases at V and 2 bases at J, with 11 bases in the middle. Germline V gene lookup returns CDR1 MNHEY and CDR2 SVGAGI. The CDR3 runs 15 residues.

This chain connects TRBV5-4 to TRBJ2-1, with D tentatively TRBD1 (6 bases). Germline CDR1 SGHNT, CDR2 YYREEE (reference sequence). Trimming removed 6 bases from V and 6 bases from J, with 16 bases in between. This CDR3 comprises 14 residues. Here the CDR3 DNA reads TGTGCCAGCACCATGAGGGGGTTACGCAATGAGCAGTTCTTC. Its translation: CASTMRGLRNEQFF.

In this sample, this clonotype turned up many times. The chain carries TRBV5-6 and TRBJ2-1; D is possibly TRBD2 (6 bases). CDR1 and CDR2 (germline): SGHDT, YYEEEE. The CDR3 covers 17 residues. V was shortened by 0 bases and J by 2 bases, with 15 bases between the two germline ends. The CDR3 spells CASSLVGPGVPYNEQFF. The CDR3 coding sequence is TGTGCCAGCAGCTTGGTGGGCCCGGGAGTGCCCTACAATGAGCAGTTCTTC. Variable domain in full (rest from reference TRBV5-6 and TRBJ2-1): DAGVTQSPTHLIKTRGQQVTLRCSPKSGHDTVSWYQQALGQGPQFIFQYYEEEERQRGNFPDRFSGHQFPNYSSELNVNALLLGDSALYLCASSLVGPGVPYNEQFFGPGTRLTVL.

The chain uses TRBV6-2 or TRBV6-3 and TRBJ2-7; the D gene is possibly TRBD1 (6 bases). Germline V CDR1 and CDR2: MNHEY, SVGEGT. The V end lost 2 bases, the J end lost 3 bases, and 8 bases lay between the germline ends. The CDR3 spans 13 residues. In DNA, the CDR3 is TGTGCCAGCAGTTACGGGGGCAGCTACGAGCAGTACGTC. It translates to CASSYGGSYEQYV.

There are many counts of this clonotype. The chain combines TRBV19 with TRBJ1-2; D is uncertain. The CDR3 runs 12 residues. The V and J ends lost 6 bases and 7 bases respectively, with 12 bases between them. Germline-derived CDR1 and CDR2 are LNHDA and SQIVND (reference sequence). The CDR3 nucleotides read TGTGCCAGTAGCGGTGGAGGCCGTGGCTACACCTTC. It is translated as CASSGGGRGYTF.